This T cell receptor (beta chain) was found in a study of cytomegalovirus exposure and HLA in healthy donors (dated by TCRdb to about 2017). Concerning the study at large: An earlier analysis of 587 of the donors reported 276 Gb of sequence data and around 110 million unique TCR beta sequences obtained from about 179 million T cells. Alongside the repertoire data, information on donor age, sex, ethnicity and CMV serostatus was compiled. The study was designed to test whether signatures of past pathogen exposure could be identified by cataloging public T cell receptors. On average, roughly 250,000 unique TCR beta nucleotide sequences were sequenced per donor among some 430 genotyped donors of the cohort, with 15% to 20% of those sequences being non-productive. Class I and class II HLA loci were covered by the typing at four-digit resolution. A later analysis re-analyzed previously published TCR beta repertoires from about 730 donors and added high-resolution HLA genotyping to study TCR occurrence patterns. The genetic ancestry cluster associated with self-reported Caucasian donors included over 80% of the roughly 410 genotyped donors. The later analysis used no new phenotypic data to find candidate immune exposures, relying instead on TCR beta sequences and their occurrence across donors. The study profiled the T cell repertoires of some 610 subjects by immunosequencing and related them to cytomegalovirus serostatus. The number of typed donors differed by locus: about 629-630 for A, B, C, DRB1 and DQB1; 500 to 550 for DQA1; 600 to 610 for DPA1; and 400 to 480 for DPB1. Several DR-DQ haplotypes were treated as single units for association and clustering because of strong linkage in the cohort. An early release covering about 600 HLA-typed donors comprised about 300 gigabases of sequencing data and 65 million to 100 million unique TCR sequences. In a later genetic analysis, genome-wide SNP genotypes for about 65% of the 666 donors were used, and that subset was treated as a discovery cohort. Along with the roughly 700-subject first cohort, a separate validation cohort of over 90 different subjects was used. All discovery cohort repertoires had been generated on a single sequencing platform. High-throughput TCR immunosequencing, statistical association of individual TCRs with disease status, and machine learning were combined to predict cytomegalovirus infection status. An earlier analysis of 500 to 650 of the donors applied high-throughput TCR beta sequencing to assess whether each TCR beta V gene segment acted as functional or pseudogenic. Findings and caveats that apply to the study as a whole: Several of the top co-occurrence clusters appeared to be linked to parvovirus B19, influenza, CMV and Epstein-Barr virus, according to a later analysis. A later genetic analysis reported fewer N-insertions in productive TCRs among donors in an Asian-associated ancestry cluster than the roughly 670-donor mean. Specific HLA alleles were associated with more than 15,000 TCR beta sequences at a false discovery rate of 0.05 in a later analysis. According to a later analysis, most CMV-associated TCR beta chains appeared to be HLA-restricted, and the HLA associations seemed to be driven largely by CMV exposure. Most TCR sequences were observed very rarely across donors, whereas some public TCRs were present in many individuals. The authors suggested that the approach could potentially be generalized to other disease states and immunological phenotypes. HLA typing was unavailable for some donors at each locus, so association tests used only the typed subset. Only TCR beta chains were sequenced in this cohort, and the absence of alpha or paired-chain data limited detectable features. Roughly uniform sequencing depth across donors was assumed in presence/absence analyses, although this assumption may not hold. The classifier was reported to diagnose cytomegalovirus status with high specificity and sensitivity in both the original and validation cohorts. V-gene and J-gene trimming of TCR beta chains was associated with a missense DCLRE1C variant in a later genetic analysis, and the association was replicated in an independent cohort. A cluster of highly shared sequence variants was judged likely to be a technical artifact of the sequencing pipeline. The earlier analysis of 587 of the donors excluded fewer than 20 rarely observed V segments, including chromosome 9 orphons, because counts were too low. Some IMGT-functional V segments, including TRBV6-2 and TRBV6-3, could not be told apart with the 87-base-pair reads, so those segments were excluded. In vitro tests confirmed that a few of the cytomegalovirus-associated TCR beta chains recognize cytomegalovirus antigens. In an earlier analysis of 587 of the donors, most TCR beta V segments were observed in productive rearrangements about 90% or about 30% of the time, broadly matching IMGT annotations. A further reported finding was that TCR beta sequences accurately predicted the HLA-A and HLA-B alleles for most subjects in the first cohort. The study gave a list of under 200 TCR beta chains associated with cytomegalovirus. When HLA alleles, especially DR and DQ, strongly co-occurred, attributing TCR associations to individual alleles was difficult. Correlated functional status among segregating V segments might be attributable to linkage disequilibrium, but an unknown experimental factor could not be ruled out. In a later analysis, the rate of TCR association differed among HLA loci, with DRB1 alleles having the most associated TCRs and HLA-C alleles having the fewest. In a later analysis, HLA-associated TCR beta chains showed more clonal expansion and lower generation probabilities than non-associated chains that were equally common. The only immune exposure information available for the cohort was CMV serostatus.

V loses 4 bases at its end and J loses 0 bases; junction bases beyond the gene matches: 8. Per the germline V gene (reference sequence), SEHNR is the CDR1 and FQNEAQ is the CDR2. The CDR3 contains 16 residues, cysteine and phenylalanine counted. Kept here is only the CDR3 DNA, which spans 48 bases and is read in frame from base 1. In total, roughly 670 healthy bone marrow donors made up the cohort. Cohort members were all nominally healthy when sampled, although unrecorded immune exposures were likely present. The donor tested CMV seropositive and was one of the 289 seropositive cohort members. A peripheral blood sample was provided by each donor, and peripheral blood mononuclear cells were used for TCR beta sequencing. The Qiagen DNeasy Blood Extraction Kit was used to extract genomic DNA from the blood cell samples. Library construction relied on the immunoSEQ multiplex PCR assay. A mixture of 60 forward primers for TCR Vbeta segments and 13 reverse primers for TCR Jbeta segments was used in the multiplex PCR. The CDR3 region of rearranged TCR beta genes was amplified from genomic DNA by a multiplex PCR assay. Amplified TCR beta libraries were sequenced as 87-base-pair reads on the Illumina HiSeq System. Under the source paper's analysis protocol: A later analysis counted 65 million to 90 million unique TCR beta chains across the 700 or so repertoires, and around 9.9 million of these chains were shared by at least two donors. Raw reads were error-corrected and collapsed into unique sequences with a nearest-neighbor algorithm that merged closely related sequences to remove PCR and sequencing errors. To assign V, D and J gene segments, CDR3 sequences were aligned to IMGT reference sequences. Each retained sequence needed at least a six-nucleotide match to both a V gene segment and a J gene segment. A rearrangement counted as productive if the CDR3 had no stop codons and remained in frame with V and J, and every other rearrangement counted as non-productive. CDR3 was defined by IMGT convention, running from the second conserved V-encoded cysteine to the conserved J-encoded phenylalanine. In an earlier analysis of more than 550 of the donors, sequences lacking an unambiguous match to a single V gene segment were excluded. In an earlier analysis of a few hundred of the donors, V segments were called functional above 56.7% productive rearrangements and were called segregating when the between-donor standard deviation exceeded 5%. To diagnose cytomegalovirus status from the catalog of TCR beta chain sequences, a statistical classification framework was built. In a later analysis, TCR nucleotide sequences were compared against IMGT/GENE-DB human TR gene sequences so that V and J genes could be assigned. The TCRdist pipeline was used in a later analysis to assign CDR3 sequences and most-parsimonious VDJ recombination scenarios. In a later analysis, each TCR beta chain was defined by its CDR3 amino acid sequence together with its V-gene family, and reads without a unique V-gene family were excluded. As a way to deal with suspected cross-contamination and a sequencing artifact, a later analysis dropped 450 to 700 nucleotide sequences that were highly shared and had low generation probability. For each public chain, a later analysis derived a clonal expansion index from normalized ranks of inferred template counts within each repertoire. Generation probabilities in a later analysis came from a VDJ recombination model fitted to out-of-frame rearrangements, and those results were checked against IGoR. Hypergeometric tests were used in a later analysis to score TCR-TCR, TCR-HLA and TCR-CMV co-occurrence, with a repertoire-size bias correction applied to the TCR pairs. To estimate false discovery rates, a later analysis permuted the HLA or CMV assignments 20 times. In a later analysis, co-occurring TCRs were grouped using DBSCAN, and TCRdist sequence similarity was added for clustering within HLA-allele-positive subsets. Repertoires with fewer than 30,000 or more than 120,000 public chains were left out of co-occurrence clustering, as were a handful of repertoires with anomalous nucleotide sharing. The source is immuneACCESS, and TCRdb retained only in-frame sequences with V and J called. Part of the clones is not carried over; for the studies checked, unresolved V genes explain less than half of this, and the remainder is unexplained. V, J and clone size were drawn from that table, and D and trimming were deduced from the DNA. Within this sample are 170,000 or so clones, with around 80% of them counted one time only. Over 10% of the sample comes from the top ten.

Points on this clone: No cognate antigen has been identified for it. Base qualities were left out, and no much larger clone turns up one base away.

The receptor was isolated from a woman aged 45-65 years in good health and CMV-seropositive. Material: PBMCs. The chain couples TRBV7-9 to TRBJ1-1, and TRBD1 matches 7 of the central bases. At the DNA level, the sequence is TGTGCCAGCAGCTCTACCCCGGGACAGATGAACACTGAAGCTTTCTTT. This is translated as CASSSTPGQMNTEAFF.